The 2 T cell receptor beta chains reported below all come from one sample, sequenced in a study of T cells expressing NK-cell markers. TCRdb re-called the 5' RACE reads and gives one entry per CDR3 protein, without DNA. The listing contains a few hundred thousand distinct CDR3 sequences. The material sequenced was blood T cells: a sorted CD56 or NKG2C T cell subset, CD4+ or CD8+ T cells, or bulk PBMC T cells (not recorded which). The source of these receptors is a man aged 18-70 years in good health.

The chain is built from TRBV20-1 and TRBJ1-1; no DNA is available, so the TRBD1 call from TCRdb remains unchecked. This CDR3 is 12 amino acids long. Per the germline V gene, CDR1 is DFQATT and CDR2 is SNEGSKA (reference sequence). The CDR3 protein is CSNNRGRTEAFF.

The CDR3 reads CASSVRAPHATDTQYF. The V and J genes are TRBV6-1 and TRBJ2-3; TCRdb indicates TRBD2, and absent DNA this call remains unverified. Germline CDR1 is MNHNS and CDR2 is SASEGT. The CDR3 is 16 amino acids.